This entry is about one TCR beta chain. Its antigen is still unknown. It has no much larger one-base neighbor in the sample; base qualities were not kept. Samples from volunteer blood donors who had recovered from COVID-19 were contributed by a second Seattle source. Collaborating institutions collected whole blood in K2EDTA tubes following their own protocols. For TCRbeta analysis, collaborators shipped samples as frozen whole blood, isolated PBMCs, or DNA extracted from either of those sample types. CDR1 SGHRS and CDR2 YFSETQ are derived from the germline V gene. Its CDR3 holds 15 amino acids, cysteine through phenylalanine. Only the CDR3 DNA is retained, 45 bases long and in frame from the first base. The trim is 3 bases for V and 6 bases for J, with a gap of 18 bases between the germline ends. This sample was included in a study of blood T cell repertoires in COVID-19 (dated by TCRdb to about 2020). Study-wide context: Samples from collaborators originated in the United States, Italy and Spain and spanned both the acute and convalescent phases of COVID-19. The material from the prospective study consisted of cDNA or gDNA derived from T cells, B-cell-depleted T cells, or PBMCs. The dataset comprised deeply sampled blood TCRbeta repertoires from subjects exposed to, actively infected with, or recovered from COVID-19. The repertoires were released in a freely available public database intended as a resource for research on the immune response to SARS-CoV-2. Samples came from the ongoing ImmuneRACE study (first 160 participants) plus 1,254 subjects from 6 global collaborators. Sample metadata almost always included a de-identified subject ID, COVID-19 status, age in years and sex. HLA class I and class II types, where available, came from metadata supplied by the sample provider rather than from assay-based typing.

What the study reported, not specific to this receptor: The quantity of clinical and demographic metadata differed by source and by participant and was supplied without curation.

The immunoSEQ Assay, a bias-controlled multiplex PCR, was used to amplify TCRbeta CDR3 regions from genomic DNA. The paper's data handling went like this. Nucleated cell counts per sample were estimated from amplification of reference gene primers within the assay. Sequence reads were collapsed and filtered to measure the absolute abundance of every unique TCRbeta CDR3 rearrangement. For each sample, productive Simpson clonality was calculated by taking the square root of Simpson's diversity index across productive rearrangements. The clones in this table, taken by TCRdb from immuneACCESS, are in-frame only. Not every clone is retained; where verified, under half of the shortfall comes from an unresolved V gene, and the cause of the rest is unknown. V and J calls and clone size are given by that table; D and trimming were obtained from the DNA. In this sample the table shows a few hundred thousand clones, 88% of which occur a single time. The top ten clones comprise under 8% of the sample.

This sequence was found in a woman aged 25 to 39 who had recovered from COVID-19. Sequences were obtained from peripheral blood. The chain was built from TRBV5-1 and TRBJ1-2, with a tentative D gene TRBD1 over 5 matching bases. At the DNA level, the sequence is TGCGCCAGCAGCTGGTCCCTAATCACGGGGGATGGCTACACCTTC. This translates into CASSWSLITGDGYTF.